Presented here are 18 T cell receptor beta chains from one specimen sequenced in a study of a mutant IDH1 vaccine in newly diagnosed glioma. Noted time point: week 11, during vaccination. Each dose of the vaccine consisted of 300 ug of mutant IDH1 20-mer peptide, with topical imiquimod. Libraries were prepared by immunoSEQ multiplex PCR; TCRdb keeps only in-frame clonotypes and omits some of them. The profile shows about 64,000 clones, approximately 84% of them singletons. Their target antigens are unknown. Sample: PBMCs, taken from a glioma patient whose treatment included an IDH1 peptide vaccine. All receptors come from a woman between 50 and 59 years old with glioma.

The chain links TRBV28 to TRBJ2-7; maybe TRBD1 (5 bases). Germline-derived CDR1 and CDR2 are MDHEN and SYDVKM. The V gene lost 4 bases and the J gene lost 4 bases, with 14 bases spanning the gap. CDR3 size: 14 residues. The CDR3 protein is CASSSTLTGYEQYF. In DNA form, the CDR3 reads TGTGCCAGCAGTTCGACCCTAACAGGTTACGAGCAGTACTTC.

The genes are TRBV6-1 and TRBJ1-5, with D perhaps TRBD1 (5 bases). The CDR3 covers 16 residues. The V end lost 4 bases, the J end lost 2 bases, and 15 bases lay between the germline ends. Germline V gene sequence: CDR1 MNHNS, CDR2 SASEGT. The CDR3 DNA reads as TGTGCCAGCAGTGGCCCGGGGGTCGGTGGCAATCAGCCCCAGCATTTT. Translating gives CASSGPGVGGNQPQHF.

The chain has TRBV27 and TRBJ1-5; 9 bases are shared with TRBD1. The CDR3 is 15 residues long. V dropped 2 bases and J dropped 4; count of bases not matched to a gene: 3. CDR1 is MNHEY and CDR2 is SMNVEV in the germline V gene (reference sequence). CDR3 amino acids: CASSLDGTGNQPQHF. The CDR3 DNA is TGTGCCAGCAGTTTAGACGGGACAGGGAATCAGCCCCAGCATTTT.

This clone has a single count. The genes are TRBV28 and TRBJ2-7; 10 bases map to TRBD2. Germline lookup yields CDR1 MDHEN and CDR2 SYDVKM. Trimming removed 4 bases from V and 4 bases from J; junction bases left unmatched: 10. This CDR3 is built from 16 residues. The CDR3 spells CASSSIGLAEEYEQYF. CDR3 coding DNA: TGTGCCAGCAGTTCCATTGGACTAGCGGAGGAATACGAGCAGTACTTC.

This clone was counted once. The CDR3 loop is CASSQELLRYQETQYF. CDR3 in DNA: TGTGCCAGCAGCCAAGAACTTCTCCGTTACCAAGAGACCCAGTACTTC. This chain joins TRBV4-2 and TRBJ2-5; D ambiguous. V lost 0 bases and J 0 bases, leaving 11 bases between the germline ends. The CDR3 runs to 16 residues. Per the germline V gene, CDR1 is LGHNA and CDR2 is YNFKEQ.

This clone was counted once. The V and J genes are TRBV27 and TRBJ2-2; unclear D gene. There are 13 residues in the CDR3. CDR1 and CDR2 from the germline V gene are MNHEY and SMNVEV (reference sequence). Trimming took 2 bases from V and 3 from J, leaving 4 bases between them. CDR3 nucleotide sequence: TGTGCCAGCAGTTTACCGTACACCGGGGAGCTGTTTTTT. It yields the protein CASSLPYTGELFF.

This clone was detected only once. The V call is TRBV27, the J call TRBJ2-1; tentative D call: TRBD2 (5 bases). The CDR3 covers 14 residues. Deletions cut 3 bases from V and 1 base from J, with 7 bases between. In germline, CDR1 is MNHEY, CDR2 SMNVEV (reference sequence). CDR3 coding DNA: TGTGCCAGCAGTTTCGGAGGTTCCTACAATGAGCAGTTCTTC. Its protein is CASSFGGSYNEQFF.

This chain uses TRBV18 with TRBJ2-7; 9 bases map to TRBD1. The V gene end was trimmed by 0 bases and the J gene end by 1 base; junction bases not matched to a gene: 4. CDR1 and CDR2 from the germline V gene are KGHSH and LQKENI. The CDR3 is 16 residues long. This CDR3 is CASSPPKGQGSYEQYF. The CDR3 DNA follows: TGTGCCAGCTCACCACCGAAAGGACAGGGGTCCTACGAGCAGTACTTC.

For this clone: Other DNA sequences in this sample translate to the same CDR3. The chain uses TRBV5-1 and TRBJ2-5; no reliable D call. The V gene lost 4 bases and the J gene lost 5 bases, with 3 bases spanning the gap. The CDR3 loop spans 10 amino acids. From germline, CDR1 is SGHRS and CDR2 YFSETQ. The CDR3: CASSGETQYF. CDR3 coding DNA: TGCGCCAGCAGCGGGGAGACCCAGTACTTC.

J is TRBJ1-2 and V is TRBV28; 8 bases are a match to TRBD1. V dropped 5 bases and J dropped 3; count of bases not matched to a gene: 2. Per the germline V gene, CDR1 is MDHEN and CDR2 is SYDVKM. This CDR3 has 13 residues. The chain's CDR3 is CASSPGGDYGYTF. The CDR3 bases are TGTGCCAGCAGTCCAGGGGGCGACTATGGCTACACCTTC.

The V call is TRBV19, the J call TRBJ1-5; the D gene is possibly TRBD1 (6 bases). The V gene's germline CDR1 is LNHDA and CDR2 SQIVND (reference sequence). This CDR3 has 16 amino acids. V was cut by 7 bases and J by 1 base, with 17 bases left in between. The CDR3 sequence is CASNPLWGGSNQPQHF. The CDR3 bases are TGTGCCAGTAACCCCCTTTGGGGGGGCAGCAATCAGCCCCAGCATTTT.

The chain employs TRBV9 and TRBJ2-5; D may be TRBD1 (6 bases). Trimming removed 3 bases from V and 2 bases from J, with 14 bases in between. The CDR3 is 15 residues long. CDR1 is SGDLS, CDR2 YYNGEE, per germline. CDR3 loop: CASSGRATGQETQYF. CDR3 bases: TGTGCCAGCAGCGGACGAGCGACAGGTCAAGAGACCCAGTACTTC. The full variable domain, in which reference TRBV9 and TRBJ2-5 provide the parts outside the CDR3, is DSGVTQTPKHLITATGQRVTLRCSPRSGDLSVYWYQQSLDQGLQFLIQYYNGEERAKGNILERFSAQQFPDLHSELNLSSLELGDSALYFCASSGRATGQETQYFGPGTRLLVL.

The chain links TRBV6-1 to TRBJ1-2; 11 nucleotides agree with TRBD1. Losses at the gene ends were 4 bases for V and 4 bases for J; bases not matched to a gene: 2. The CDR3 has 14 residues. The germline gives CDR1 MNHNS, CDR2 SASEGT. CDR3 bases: TGTGCCAGCAGTGGGACAGGGGGCGGCTATGGCTACACCTTC. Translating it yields CASSGTGGGYGYTF.

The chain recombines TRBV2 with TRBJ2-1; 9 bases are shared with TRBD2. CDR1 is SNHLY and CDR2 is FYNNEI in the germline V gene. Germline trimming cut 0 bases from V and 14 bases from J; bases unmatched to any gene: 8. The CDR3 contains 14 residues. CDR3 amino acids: CASSEAGLAGLKFF. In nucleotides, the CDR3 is TGTGCCAGCAGTGAAGCTGGCCTAGCGGGGTTAAAGTTCTTC.

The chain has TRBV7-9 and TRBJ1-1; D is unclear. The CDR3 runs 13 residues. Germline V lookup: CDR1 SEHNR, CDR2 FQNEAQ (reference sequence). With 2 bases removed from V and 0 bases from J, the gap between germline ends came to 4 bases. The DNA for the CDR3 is TGTGCCAGCAGCTTATCGATGAACACTGAAGCTTTCTTT. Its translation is CASSLSMNTEAFF.

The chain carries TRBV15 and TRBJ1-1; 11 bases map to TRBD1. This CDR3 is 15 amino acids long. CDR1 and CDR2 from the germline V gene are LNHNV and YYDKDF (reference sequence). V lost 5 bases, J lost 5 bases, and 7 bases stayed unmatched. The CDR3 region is CATSPRTGGNTEAFF. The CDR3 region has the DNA TGTGCCACCAGCCCGCGGACAGGGGGCAATACTGAAGCTTTCTTT.

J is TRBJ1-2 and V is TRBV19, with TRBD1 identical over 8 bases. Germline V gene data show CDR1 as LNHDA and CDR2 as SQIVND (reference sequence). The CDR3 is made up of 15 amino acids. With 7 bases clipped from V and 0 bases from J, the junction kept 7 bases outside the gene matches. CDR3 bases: TGTGCCAGTATCGGACAGGGACCCTCTAACTATGGCTACACCTTC. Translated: CASIGQGPSNYGYTF.

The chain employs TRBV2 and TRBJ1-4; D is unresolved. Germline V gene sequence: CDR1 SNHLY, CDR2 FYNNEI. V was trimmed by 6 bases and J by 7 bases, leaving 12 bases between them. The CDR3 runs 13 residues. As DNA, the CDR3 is TGTGCCAGCAGGGGAGAAGAGAGTGAAAAACTGTTTTTT. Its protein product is CASRGEESEKLFF.